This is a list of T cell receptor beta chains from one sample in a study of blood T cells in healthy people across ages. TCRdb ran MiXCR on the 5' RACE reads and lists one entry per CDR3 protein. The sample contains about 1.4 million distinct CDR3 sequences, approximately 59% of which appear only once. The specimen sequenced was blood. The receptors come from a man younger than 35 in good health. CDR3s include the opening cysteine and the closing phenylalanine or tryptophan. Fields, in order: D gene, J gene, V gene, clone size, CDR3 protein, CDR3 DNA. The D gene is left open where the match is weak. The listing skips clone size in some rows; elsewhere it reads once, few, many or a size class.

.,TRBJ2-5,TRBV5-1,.,CASSLGTVPQETQYF,TGCGCCAGCAGCTTGGGAACTGTGCCCCAAGAGACCCAGTACTTC
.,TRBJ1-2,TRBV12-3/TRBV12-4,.,CASSRFAGVNYGYTF,TGTGCCAGCAGTCGCTTTGCAGGCGTTAACTATGGCTACACCTTC
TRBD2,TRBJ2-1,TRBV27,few,CASTAGGPRNEQFF,TGTGCCAGCACCGCGGGGGGGCCCCGGAATGAGCAGTTCTTC
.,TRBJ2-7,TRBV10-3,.,CAISEAPGTYSYEQYF,TGTGCCATCAGTGAGGCACCCGGGACGTATTCCTACGAGCAGTACTTC
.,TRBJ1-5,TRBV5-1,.,CASSVDGGDQPQHF,TGCGCCAGCAGCGTAGATGGGGGGGATCAGCCCCAGCATTTT
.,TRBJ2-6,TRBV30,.,CAWSEMTSGANVLTF,TGTGCCTGGAGCGAGATGACCTCTGGGGCCAACGTCCTGACTTTC
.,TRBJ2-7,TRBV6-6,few,CASSIHGEQYF,TGTGCCAGCAGCATCCACGGGGAGCAGTACTTC
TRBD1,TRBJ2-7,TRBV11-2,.,CASSQKSGTVGDEQYF,TGTGCCAGCAGCCAAAAATCCGGGACAGTGGGTGACGAGCAGTACTTC
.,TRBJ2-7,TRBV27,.,CASSPSRVLAYEQYF,TGTGCCAGCAGTCCAAGCAGGGTATTGGCCTACGAGCAGTACTTC
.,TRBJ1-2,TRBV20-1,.,CSARRGGYTF,TGCAGTGCTAGAAGGGGTGGCTACACCTTC
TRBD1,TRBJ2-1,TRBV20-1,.,CSARSDRGPYNEQFF,TGCAGTGCTAGGTCGGACAGGGGGCCCTACAATGAGCAGTTCTTC
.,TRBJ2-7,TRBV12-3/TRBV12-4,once,CASSPTGTEYYEQYF,TGTGCCAGCAGTCCCACCGGGACGGAGTACTACGAGCAGTACTTC
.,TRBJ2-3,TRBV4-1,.,CASSQVAATSTDTQYF,TGCGCCAGCAGCCAAGTGGCAGCTACTAGCACAGATACGCAGTATTTT
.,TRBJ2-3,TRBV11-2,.,CASSGAGKYTDTQYF,TGTGCCAGCAGCGGCGCGGGCAAATACACAGATACGCAGTATTTT
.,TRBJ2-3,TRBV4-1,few,CASSQLARSTDTQYF,TGCGCCAGCAGCCAATTGGCTAGAAGCACAGATACGCAGTATTTT
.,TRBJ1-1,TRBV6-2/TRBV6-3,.,CASSSQGSYTEAFF,TGTGCCAGCAGTTCACAGGGCTCCTACACTGAAGCTTTCTTT
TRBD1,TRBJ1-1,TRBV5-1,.,CASSPAGQGTEAFF,TGCGCCAGCAGCCCCGCGGGACAGGGCACTGAAGCTTTCTTT
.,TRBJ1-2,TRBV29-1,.,CSVEDRIRKDGYTF,TGCAGCGTTGAAGATCGGATCCGGAAAGATGGCTACACCTTC
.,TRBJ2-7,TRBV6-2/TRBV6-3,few,CASSYKDTYEQYF,TGTGCCAGCAGTTATAAGGATACCTACGAGCAGTACTTC
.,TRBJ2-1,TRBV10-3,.,CAISAEGKSYNEQFF,TGTGCCATCAGTGCGGAGGGAAAGTCCTACAATGAGCAGTTCTTC
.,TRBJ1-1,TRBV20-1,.,CSARGPRTEAFF,TGCAGTGCTAGAGGTCCAAGAACTGAAGCTTTCTTT
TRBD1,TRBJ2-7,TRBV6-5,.,CASSYLGQGEQYF,TGTGCCAGCAGTTACTTGGGACAGGGCGAGCAGTACTTC
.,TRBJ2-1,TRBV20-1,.,CSARAPVNSPGPNEQFF,TGCAGTGCTAGAGCCCCGGTCAACTCTCCGGGGCCTAATGAGCAGTTCTTC
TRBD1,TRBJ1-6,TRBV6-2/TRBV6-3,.,CAGRQGSSYNSPLHF,TGTGCCGGCAGACAGGGGAGCTCCTATAATTCACCCCTCCACTTT
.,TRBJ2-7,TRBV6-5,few,CASSYSGRDHEQYF,TGTGCCAGCAGTTACTCCGGCAGGGACCACGAGCAGTACTTC
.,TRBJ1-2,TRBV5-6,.,CASSPQARYGYTF,TGTGCCAGCAGCCCTCAGGCCCGCTATGGCTACACCTTC
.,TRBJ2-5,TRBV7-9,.,CASSLGAGATETQYF,TGTGCCAGCAGCTTAGGTGCGGGGGCTACAGAGACCCAGTACTTC
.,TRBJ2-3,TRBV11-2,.,CASSLSTRHRGDTQYF,TGTGCCAGCAGCTTAAGTACCCGACATCGCGGGGATACGCAGTATTTT
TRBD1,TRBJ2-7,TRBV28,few,CASSSPDRAYEQYF,TGTGCCAGCAGTTCTCCAGACAGGGCCTACGAGCAGTACTTC
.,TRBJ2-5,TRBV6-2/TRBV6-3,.,CASRALGETQYF,TGTGCCAGCAGAGCCCTGGGGGAGACCCAGTACTTC
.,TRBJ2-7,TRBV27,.,CASSLTGLNSYEQYF,TGTGCCAGCAGTCTCACGGGACTTAATTCCTACGAGCAGTACTTC
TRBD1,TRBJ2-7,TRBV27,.,CASSINRNRGNSYEQYF,TGTGCCAGCAGTATAAATCGAAACAGGGGAAACTCCTACGAGCAGTACTTC
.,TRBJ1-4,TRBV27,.,CASSSPSGSNEKLFF,TGTGCCAGCAGTTCGCCGTCGGGGTCTAATGAAAAACTGTTTTTT
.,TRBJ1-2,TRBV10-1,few,CASSESGQPYGYTF,TGCGCCAGCAGTGAGTCGGGACAACCCTATGGCTACACCTTC
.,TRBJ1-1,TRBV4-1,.,CASSHTDLNTEAFF,TGCGCCAGCAGCCACACTGATTTGAACACTGAAGCTTTCTTT
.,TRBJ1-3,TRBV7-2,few,CASSLRGQAGNTIYF,TGTGCCAGCAGCTTACGAGGGCAGGCTGGAAACACCATATATTTT
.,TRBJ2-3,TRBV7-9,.,CASLGPTDTQYF,TGTGCCAGCCTCGGCCCCACAGATACGCAGTATTTT
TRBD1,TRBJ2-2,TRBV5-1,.,CASIQGETNTGELFF,TGCGCCAGCATTCAGGGGGAGACGAACACCGGGGAGCTGTTTTTT
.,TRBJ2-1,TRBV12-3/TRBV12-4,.,CAVSSSYNEQFF,TGTGCTGTTTCCTCTTCCTACAATGAGCAGTTCTTC
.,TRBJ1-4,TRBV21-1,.,CASSKGEDNPNEKLFF,TGTGCCAGCAGCAAAGGCGAGGATAACCCTAATGAAAAACTGTTTTTT
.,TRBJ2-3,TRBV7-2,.,CASSPGVGGQLYTPWTQYF,TGTGCCAGCAGCCCGGGGGTCGGGGGGCAACTCTACACCCCATGGACGCAGTATTTT
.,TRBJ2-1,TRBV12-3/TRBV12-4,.,CASIGGGSSYNEQFF,TGTGCCAGCATAGGTGGAGGAAGCTCCTACAATGAGCAGTTCTTC
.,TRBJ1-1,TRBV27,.,CASSYSEMNTEAFF,TGTGCCAGCAGTTATAGTGAGATGAACACTGAAGCTTTCTTT
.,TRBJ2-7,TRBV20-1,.,CSANKGPYEQYF,TGCAGTGCTAACAAGGGCCCCTACGAGCAGTACTTC
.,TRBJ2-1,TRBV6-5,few,CASSYELESGADEQFF,TGTGCCAGCAGCTACGAATTGGAGTCGGGGGCAGATGAGCAGTTCTTC
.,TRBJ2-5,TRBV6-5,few,CASSSKYQETQYF,TGTGCCAGCAGTTCTAAGTACCAAGAGACCCAGTACTTC
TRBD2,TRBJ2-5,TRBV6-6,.,CASSPSGGASETQYF,TGTGCCAGCAGCCCAAGCGGGGGGGCCTCCGAGACCCAGTACTTC
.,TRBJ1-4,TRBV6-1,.,CASSRDRGTGEKLFF,TGTGCCAGCAGTCGAGATCGAGGAACAGGAGAAAAACTGTTTTTT
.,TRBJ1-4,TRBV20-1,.,CRADFRSKNEKLFF,TGCAGGGCCGATTTCCGGAGCAAAAATGAAAAACTGTTTTTT
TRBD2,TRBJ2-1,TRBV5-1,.,CASSWIVSGGTYNEQFF,TGCGCCAGCAGCTGGATTGTTTCGGGAGGGACCTACAATGAGCAGTTCTTC
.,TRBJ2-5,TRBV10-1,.,CASSSTGRRPEDRTQYF,TGCGCCAGCAGTTCTACTGGACGGCGCCCGGAGGATCGGACCCAGTACTTC
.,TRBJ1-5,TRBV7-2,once,CASSLQAGADQPQHF,TGTGCCAGCAGCTTACAAGCAGGGGCGGATCAGCCCCAGCATTTT